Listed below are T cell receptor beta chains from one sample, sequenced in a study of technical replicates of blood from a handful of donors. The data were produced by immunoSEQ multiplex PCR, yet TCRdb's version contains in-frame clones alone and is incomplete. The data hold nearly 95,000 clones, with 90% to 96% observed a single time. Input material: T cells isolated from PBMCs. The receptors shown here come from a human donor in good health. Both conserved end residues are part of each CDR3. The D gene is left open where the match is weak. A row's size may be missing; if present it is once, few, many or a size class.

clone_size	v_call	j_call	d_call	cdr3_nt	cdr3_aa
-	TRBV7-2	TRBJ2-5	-	TGTGCCAGCAGCCCCAGGGGGGCGGGGACCCAGTACTTC	CASSPRGAGTQYF
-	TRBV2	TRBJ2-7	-	TGTGCCAGCAGTGTAACCTTAAACTTGTACGAGCAGTACTTC	CASSVTLNLYEQYF
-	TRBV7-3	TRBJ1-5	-	TGTGCCAGCAGTTTTGGAAGGGGGCAGCCCCAGCATTTT	CASSFGRGQPQHF
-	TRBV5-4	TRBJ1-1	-	TGTGCCAGCAGCTTGGACGGAGGGAACACTGAAGCTTTCTTT	CASSLDGGNTEAFF
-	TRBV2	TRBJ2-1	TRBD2	TGTGCCAGCAGACCTACTAGCGGGAACAATGAGCAGTTCTTC	CASRPTSGNNEQFF
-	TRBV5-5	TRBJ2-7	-	TGTGCCAGCAGCTCAGACAGATCCACTGTCTACGAGCAGTACTTC	CASSSDRSTVYEQYF
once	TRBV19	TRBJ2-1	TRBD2	TGTGCCAGTAGGCCGGGACTAGCGGTTTACAATGAGCAGTTCTTC	CASRPGLAVYNEQFF
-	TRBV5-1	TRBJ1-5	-	TGCGCCAGCAGCTTGCTCGACAGTTTCAATCAGCCCCAGCATTTT	CASSLLDSFNQPQHF
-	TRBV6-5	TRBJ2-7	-	TGTGCCAGCAGTTACCAGGGAGGGGGATACGAGCAGTACTTC	CASSYQGGGYEQYF
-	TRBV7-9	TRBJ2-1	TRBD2	TGTGCCAGCAGCGGGACTAGCGGAGGCAATGAGCAGTTCTTC	CASSGTSGGNEQFF
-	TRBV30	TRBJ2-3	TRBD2	TGTGCCTGGAACATAGCGGGAGTAAGCACAGATACGCAGTATTTT	CAWNIAGVSTDTQYF
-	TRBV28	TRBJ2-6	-	TGTGCCAGCAGTCCAGGGTACGTCCTGACTTTC	CASSPGYVLTF
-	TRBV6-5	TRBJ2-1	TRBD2	TGTGCCAGCAGTTATGGGGGGGGATACAATGAGCAGTTCTTC	CASSYGGGYNEQFF
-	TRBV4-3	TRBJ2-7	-	TGCGCCAGCAGCCAAGATTGGGCTTCTGACTACGAGCAGTACTTC	CASSQDWASDYEQYF
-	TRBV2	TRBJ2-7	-	TGTGCCAGCAGTGTACAGGGCACCTACGAGCAGTACTTC	CASSVQGTYEQYF
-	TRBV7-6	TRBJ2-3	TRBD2	TGTGCCAGCAGCCAGCGGGAGACTGGGTGGACAGATACGCAGTATTTT	CASSQRETGWTDTQYF
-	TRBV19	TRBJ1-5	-	TGTGCCAGTAACGAGGGACTGTATAGCAATCAGCCCCAGCATTTT	CASNEGLYSNQPQHF
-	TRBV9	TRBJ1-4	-	TGTGCCAGCAGCTCTCAGGGTTATGGAGAAAAACTGTTTTTT	CASSSQGYGEKLFF
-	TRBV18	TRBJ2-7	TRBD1	TGTGCCAGCTCTCCATCTTACAGGGGGCCCTACGAGCAGTACTTC	CASSPSYRGPYEQYF
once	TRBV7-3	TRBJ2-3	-	TGTGCCAGCAGCTTTAAGGGGGACAATCAAGGTACGCAGTATTTT	CASSFKGDNQGTQYF
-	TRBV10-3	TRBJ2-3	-	TGTGCCATTCAGGGGATTGAGACAGATACGCAGTATTTT	CAIQGIETDTQYF
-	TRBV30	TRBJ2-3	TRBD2	TGTGCCTGGACTAGCGGGAGGGGCACAGATACGCAGTATTTT	CAWTSGRGTDTQYF
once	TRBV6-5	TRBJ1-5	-	TGTGCCAGCAGTTACGAACAGGTCTATAGCAATCAGCCCCAGCATTTT	CASSYEQVYSNQPQHF
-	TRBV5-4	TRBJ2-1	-	TGTGCCAGCAGCGGCCGAAATGAGCAGTTCTTC	CASSGRNEQFF
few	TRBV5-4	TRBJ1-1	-	TGTGCCAGCAGCTTGGGGATGGCGACAGCTGAAGCTTTCTTT	CASSLGMATAEAFF
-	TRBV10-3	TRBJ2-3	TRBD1	TGTGCCATCATGGACGACAGGGGAACAGATACGCAGTATTTT	CAIMDDRGTDTQYF
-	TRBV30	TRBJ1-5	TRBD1	TGTGCCTGGAGGACAGGGGGAAGCAATCAGCCCCAGCATTTT	CAWRTGGSNQPQHF
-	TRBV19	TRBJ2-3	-	TGTGCCAGTAGTATGGGGCCGGCCGGGGATACGCAGTATTTT	CASSMGPAGDTQYF
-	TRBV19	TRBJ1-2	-	TGTGCCAGTAGGGGGGAGGCTCAAGGCTACACCTTC	CASRGEAQGYTF
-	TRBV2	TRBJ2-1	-	TGTGCCAGCAGAAGCCATGAGCAGTTCTTC	CASRSHEQFF
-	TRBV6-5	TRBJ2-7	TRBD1	TGTGCCAGCACCACGGGACAGGGCTTCAAGGAGCAGTACTTC	CASTTGQGFKEQYF
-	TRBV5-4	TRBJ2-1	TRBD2	TGTGCCAGCAGCTGGCGCGGGGGGGAGCAGTTCTTC	CASSWRGGEQFF
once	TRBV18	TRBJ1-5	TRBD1	TGTGCCAGCTCGGCAGACAGGGGCCAGCCCCAGCATTTT	CASSADRGQPQHF
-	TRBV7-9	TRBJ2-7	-	TGTGCCAGCAGCTTAAGCGTCGTCAGTTCCTACGAGCAGTACTTC	CASSLSVVSSYEQYF
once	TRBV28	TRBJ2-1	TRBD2	TGTGCCAGCAGATGGGACTACCGCAATGAGCAGTTCTTC	CASRWDYRNEQFF
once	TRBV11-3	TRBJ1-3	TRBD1	TGTGCCAGCAGCTCCGGGACAGTCGGAAACACCATATATTTT	CASSSGTVGNTIYF
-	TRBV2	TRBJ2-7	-	TGTGCCAGCAGTGAAGGGATGGGGGCGCCGACCTACGAGCAGTACTTC	CASSEGMGAPTYEQYF
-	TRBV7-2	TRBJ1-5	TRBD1	TGTGCCAGCAGCTTATTGACAGGGGTAAGTCAGCCCCAGCATTTT	CASSLLTGVSQPQHF
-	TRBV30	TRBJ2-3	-	TGTGCCTGGAGTCCTAGAAAGGGGGAGGGCCCCAGAGATACGCAGTATTTT	CAWSPRKGEGPRDTQYF
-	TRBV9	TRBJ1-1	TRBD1	TGTGCCAGCAGCTCCGGAACCGGGACAGTGAACACTGAAGCTTTCTTT	CASSSGTGTVNTEAFF
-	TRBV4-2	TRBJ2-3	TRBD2	TGTGCCAGCAGCCAAGACTCCAGCGGGAGAAGCACAGATACGCAGTATTTT	CASSQDSSGRSTDTQYF
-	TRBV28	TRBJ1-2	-	TGTGCCAGCAGTCTACAGACACGTGGCTACACCTTC	CASSLQTRGYTF
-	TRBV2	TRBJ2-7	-	TGTGCCAGCAGTGAAAGAGTCTCGACCTACGAGCAGTACTTC	CASSERVSTYEQYF
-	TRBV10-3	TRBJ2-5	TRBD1	TGTGCCATCAGTGAGTCGGGACAGATTCAAGAGACCCAGTACTTC	CAISESGQIQETQYF
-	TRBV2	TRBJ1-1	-	TGTGCCAGCAGGCCGCCCGGGAGCGAAGCTTTCTTT	CASRPPGSEAFF
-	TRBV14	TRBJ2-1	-	TGTGCCAGCAGCCCTTCCTACAATGAGCAGTTCTTC	CASSPSYNEQFF